This TCR beta chain was sequenced during a study of Ad26.COV2.S vaccination and SARS-CoV-2 variants. Germline CDR1 is SQVTM and CDR2 is ANQGSEA. V was pared by 4 bases and J by 6 bases, with 9 bases of the junction left unmatched. CDR3 size: 15 residues. Clones were read by immunoSEQ multiplex PCR, and TCRdb kept only the in-frame ones, dropping some. The sample includes around 350,000 clones, about 90% seen only once; the top ten take about 3.9%. The J gene is TRBJ1-2, the V gene TRBV29-1; TRBD1 agrees at 12 bases. The receptor comes from a human donor who had recovered from COVID-19. The input for sequencing was peripheral blood, taken after recovery from COVID-19. The CDR3 loop is CSVVGSGTGGHGYTF. CDR3 nucleotides: TGCAGCGTTGTAGGATCTGGGACAGGGGGCCATGGCTACACCTTC. The whole variable domain, remainder taken from reference TRBV29-1 and TRBJ1-2, is SAVISQKPSRDICQRGTSLTIQCQVDSQVTMMFWYRQQPGQSLTLIATANQGSEATYESGFVIDKFPISRPNLTFSTLTVSNMSPEDSSIYLCSVVGSGTGGHGYTFGSGTRLTVV.